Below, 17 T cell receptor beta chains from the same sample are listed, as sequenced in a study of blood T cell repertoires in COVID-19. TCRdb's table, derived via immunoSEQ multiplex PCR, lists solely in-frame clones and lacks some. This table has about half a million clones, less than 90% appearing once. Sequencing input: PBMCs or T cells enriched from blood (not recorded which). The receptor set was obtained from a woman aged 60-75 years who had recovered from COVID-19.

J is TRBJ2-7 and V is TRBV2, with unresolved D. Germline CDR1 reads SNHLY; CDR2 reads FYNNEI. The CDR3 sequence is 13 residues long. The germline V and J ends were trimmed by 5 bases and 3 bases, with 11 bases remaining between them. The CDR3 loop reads CASSFGVLYEQYF. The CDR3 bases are TGTGCCAGCAGTTTCGGAGTACTCTACGAGCAGTACTTC.

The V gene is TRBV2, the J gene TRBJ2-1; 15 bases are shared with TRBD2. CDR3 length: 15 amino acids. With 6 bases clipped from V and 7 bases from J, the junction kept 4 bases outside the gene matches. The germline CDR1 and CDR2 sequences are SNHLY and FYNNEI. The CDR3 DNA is TGTGCCAGCAGCGCCGGGACTAGCGGGGGGAATGAGCAGTTCTTC. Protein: CASSAGTSGGNEQFF.

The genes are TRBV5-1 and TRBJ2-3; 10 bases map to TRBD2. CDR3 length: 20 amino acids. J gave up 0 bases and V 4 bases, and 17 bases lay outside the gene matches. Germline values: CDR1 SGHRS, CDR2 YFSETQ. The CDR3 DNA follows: TGCGCCAGCAGCCCCTCTTTGGGAGCGGGGGGGCCTCATAGCACAGATACGCAGTATTTT. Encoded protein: CASSPSLGAGGPHSTDTQYF.

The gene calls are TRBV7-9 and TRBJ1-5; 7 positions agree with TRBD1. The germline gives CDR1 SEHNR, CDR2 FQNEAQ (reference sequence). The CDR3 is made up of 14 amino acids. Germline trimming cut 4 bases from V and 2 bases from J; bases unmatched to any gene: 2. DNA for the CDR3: TGTGCCAGCAGCTCAGACAGGGGCAATCAGCCCCAGCATTTT. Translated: CASSSDRGNQPQHF.

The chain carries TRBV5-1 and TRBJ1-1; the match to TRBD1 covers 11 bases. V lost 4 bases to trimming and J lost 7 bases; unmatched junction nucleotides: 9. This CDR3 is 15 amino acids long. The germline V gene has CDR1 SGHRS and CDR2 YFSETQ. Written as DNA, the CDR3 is TGCGCCAGCAGCGGACAGGGGGCGCCGGGTGGTGAAGCTTTCTTT. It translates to CASSGQGAPGGEAFF.

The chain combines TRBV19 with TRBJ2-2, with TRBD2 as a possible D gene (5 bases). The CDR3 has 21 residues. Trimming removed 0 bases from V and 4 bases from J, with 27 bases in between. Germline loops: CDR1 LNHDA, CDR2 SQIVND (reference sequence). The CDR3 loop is CASSIDLFGAIPEGPTGELFF. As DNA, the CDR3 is TGTGCCAGTAGTATAGATCTATTTGGCGCGATCCCTGAGGGCCCCACCGGGGAGCTGTTTTTT.

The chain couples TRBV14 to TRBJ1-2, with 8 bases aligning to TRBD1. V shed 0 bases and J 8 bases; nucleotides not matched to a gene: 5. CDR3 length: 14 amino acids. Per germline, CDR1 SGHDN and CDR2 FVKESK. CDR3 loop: CASSQDETGEGYTF. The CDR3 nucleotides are TGTGCCAGCAGCCAAGATGAGACAGGGGAGGGCTACACCTTC.

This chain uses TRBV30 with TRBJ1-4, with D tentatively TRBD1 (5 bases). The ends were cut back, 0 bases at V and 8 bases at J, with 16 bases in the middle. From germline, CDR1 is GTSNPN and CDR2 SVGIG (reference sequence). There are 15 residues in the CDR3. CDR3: CAWSVPAGWEEKLFF. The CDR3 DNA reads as TGTGCCTGGAGTGTACCGGCAGGGTGGGAAGAAAAACTGTTTTTT.

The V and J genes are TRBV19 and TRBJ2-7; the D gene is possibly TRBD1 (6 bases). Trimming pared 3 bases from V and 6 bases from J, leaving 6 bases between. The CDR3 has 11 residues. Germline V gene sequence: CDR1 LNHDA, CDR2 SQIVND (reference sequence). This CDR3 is CASSMGAEQYF. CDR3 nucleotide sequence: TGTGCCAGTAGTATGGGGGCCGAGCAGTACTTC.

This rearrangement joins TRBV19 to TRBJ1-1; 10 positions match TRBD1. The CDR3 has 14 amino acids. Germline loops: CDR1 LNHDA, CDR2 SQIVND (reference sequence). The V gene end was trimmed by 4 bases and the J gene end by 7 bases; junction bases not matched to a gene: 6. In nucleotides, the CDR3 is TGTGCCAGTAGTAGGGGACAGGGGCTCTTTGAAGCTTTCTTT. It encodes CASSRGQGLFEAFF.

The CDR3 region is CASSPDRESYNSPLHF. DNA for the CDR3: TGTGCCAGCAGTCCGGACAGGGAATCCTATAATTCACCCCTCCACTTT. This chain links TRBV27 with TRBJ1-6; 8 bases match TRBD1. The germline CDR1 and CDR2 sequences are MNHEY and SMNVEV (reference sequence). Trimming took 5 bases from V and 1 from J; bases not matched to a gene: 4. This CDR3 is 16 amino acids long.

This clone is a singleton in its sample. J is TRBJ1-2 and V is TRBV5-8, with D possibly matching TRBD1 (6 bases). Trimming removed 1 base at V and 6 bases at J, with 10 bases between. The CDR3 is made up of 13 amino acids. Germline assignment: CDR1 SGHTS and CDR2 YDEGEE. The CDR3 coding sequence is TGTGCCAGCAGCTTGATCAGGGGTGATGGCTACACCTTC. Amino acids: CASSLIRGDGYTF.

In nucleotides, the CDR3 is TGTGCCAGCAGTCAGGGGACAGGGGGCGCACGGCAGTTCTTC. It is translated as CASSQGTGGARQFF. V and J are TRBV27 and TRBJ2-1, with 12 nucleotides matching TRBD1. Per the germline V gene, CDR1 is MNHEY and CDR2 is SMNVEV (reference sequence). The trim removed 5 bases at V and 12 bases at J, leaving 8 bases unmatched. The CDR3 totals 14 residues.

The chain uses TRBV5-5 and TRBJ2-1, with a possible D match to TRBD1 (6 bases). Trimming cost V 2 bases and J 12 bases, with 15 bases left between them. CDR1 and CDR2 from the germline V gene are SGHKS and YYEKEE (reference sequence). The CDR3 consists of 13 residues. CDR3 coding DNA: TGTGCCAGCAGCTTTAGGCCGGAGACAGGGCAGTTCTTC. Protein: CASSFRPETGQFF.

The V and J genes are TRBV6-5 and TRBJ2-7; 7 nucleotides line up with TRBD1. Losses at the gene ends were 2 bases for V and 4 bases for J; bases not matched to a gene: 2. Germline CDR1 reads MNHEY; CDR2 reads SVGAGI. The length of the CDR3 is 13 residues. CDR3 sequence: CASSYPDRYEQYV. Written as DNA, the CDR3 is TGTGCCAGCAGTTACCCGGACAGGTACGAGCAGTACGTC.

In DNA form, the CDR3 reads TGTGCCAGCAGCCCCTTCGACATCTCCACCGGGGAGCTGTTTTTT. Translated, it gives CASSPFDISTGELFF. This sequence joins TRBV7-6 and TRBJ2-2; no firm D call. The CDR3 is 15 amino acids. V gave up 5 bases and J gave up 4 bases, with 14 bases separating them. Per the germline V gene, CDR1 is SGHVS and CDR2 is FNYEAQ. The whole variable domain, filled in from reference TRBV7-6 and TRBJ2-2, reads GAGVSQSPRYKVTKRGQDVALRCDPISGHVSLYWYRQALGQGPEFLTYFNYEAQQDKSGLPNDRFSAERPEGSISTLTIQRTEQRDSAMYRCASSPFDISTGELFFGEGSRLTVL.

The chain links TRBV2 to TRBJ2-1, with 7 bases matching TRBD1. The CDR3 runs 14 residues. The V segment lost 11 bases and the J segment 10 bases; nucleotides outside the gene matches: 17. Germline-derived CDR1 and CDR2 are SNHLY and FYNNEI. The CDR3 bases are TGTGCCGGGCCTAGGATGGGACAGTTGAGGGAGCAGTTCTTC. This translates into CAGPRMGQLREQFF.